The sequence of this T cell receptor (beta chain) was determined in a study of cytomegalovirus exposure and HLA in healthy donors listed by TCRdb under 2017. For the study in its entirety: An earlier analysis of more than 550 of the donors reported around 280 Gb of sequence data and 90 million to 120 million unique TCR beta sequences obtained from 150 million to 200 million T cells. An early release that covered 500 to 800 HLA-typed donors contained approximately 300 gigabases of sequencing data and 70 million to 100 million unique TCR sequences. Of the roughly 400 genotyped donors, approximately 82% fell in the genetic ancestry cluster associated with self-reported Caucasian donors. The study was designed to test whether signatures of past pathogen exposure could be identified by cataloging public T cell receptors. The study used immunosequencing to profile the T cell repertoires of 666 subjects and linked those repertoires to cytomegalovirus serostatus. Besides the first cohort of 550 to 750 subjects, a separate validation cohort made up of 120 different subjects was used. To predict cytomegalovirus infection status, the study combined high-throughput TCR immunosequencing, statistical association of individual TCRs with disease status, and machine learning. In a later analysis, previously published TCR beta repertoires from 666 donors were re-analyzed and high-resolution HLA genotyping was added so that TCR occurrence patterns could be studied. In the later analysis, no new phenotypic data were used to find candidate immune exposures; instead, reliance was placed on TCR beta sequences and their occurrence across donors. An earlier analysis of 500 to 650 of the donors applied high-throughput TCR beta sequencing to assess whether each TCR beta V gene segment acted as functional or pseudogenic. Donor age, sex, ethnicity and CMV serostatus were compiled together with the repertoire data. In a later genetic analysis, genome-wide SNP genotypes for about three fifths of the roughly 670 donors were used, and that subset was treated as a discovery cohort. Every repertoire in the discovery cohort had been generated on one and the same sequencing platform. Class I and class II HLA loci were covered by the typing at four-digit resolution. The number of typed donors differed by locus: 629-630 for A, B, C, DRB1 and DQB1; 500 to 550 for DQA1; roughly 600 for DPA1; and approximately 450 for DPB1. A handful of DR-DQ haplotypes were handled as single units for association and clustering because linkage in the cohort was strong. Across roughly 420 genotyped donors of the cohort, an average of about 240,000 unique TCR beta nucleotide sequences per donor were sequenced, and roughly 17% of those sequences were non-productive. General conclusions and limits of the study: In this cohort, only TCR beta chains were sequenced, and detectable features were limited by the absence of alpha or paired-chain data. A later analysis found that most CMV-associated TCR beta chains appeared HLA-restricted, with HLA associations seemingly driven largely by CMV exposure. In vitro tests confirmed that a few of the cytomegalovirus-associated TCR beta chains recognize cytomegalovirus antigens. The 87-base-pair reads could not distinguish some IMGT-functional V segments, including TRBV6-2 and TRBV6-3, so those segments were excluded. Compared with equally common non-associated chains, HLA-associated TCR beta chains in a later analysis were more clonally expanded and had lower generation probabilities. In an earlier analysis of some 500 of the donors, most TCR beta V segments were observed in productive rearrangements about 87% or about 30% of the time, broadly matching IMGT annotations. The only immune exposure information available for the cohort was CMV serostatus. In the study, approximately 160 TCR beta chains were listed as associated with cytomegalovirus. Presence/absence analyses assumed roughly uniform sequencing depth across donors, an assumption that may not hold. When HLA alleles, especially DR and DQ, strongly co-occurred, TCR associations were difficult to assign to individual alleles. While some public TCRs were present in many individuals, most TCR sequences turned up only very rarely across donors. A further reported finding was that TCR beta sequences accurately predicted the HLA-A and HLA-B alleles for most subjects in the first cohort. Because counts were too low, 15 to 20 rarely observed V segments, including chromosome 9 orphons, were excluded from the earlier analysis of around 640 of the donors. A group of highly shared sequence variants was considered likely to be a technical artifact of the sequencing pipeline. Compared with the roughly 600-donor mean, donors in an Asian-associated ancestry cluster had fewer N-insertions in productive TCRs, according to a later genetic analysis. According to the authors, the approach could potentially be generalized to other disease states and immunological phenotypes. Correlated functional status among segregating V segments might be attributable to linkage disequilibrium, but an unknown experimental factor could not be ruled out. In a later analysis, about 17,000 TCR beta sequences were associated with specific HLA alleles at a false discovery rate of 0.05. A later analysis found that TCR association rates varied across HLA loci, with DRB1 alleles showing the most associated TCRs and HLA-C alleles the fewest. Several of the top co-occurrence clusters appeared to be linked to parvovirus B19, influenza, CMV and Epstein-Barr virus, according to a later analysis. Cytomegalovirus status was reported to be diagnosed by the classifier with high specificity and sensitivity in both the original and validation cohorts. HLA typing was unavailable for some donors at each locus, so association tests used only the typed subset. In a later genetic analysis, a missense DCLRE1C variant was associated with V-gene and J-gene trimming of TCR beta chains, and the association was replicated in an independent cohort.

Library preparation employed the immunoSEQ multiplex PCR assay. The multiplex PCR relied on a mix of 60 forward primers for TCR Vbeta segments and 13 reverse primers for TCR Jbeta segments. Amplification of the CDR3 region of rearranged TCR beta genes was performed with a multiplex PCR assay on genomic DNA. On the Illumina HiSeq System, the amplified TCR beta libraries were sequenced as 87-base-pair reads. The original methods were these. Across the 500 to 750 repertoires, a later analysis counted 78 million or so unique TCR beta chains, 8.5 million to 12 million of which were shared by at least two donors. Raw reads were error-corrected and collapsed into unique sequences by a nearest-neighbor algorithm in which closely related sequences were merged to remove PCR and sequencing errors. V, D and J gene segments were assigned by aligning CDR3 sequences to IMGT reference sequences. Each retained sequence needed at least a six-nucleotide match to both a V gene segment and a J gene segment. A rearrangement counted as productive if the CDR3 had no stop codons and remained in frame with V and J, and every other rearrangement counted as non-productive. CDR3 was defined according to IMGT convention as the region running from the second conserved V-encoded cysteine to the conserved J-encoded phenylalanine. The earlier analysis of 587 of the donors excluded sequences that lacked an unambiguous match to a single V gene segment. An earlier analysis of over 450 of the donors classified V segments as functional when productive rearrangements were above 56.7% and as segregating when the standard deviation between donors was above 5%. A statistical classification framework was developed to diagnose cytomegalovirus status using the catalog of TCR beta chain sequences. In a later analysis, V and J genes were assigned by comparing TCR nucleotide sequences against IMGT/GENE-DB human TR gene sequences. The TCRdist pipeline was used in a later analysis to assign CDR3 sequences and most-parsimonious VDJ recombination scenarios. In a later analysis, each TCR beta chain was defined by its CDR3 amino acid sequence together with its V-gene family, and reads without a unique V-gene family were excluded. A later analysis removed several hundred highly shared, low-generation-probability nucleotide sequences to deal with suspected cross-contamination and a sequencing artifact. A later analysis calculated a clonal expansion index for each public chain from normalized within-repertoire ranks of inferred template counts. In a later analysis, generation probabilities were computed using a VDJ recombination model fitted to out-of-frame rearrangements, and the results were checked against IGoR. Hypergeometric tests were used in a later analysis to score TCR-TCR, TCR-HLA and TCR-CMV co-occurrence, with a repertoire-size bias correction applied to the TCR pairs. To estimate false discovery rates, a later analysis permuted the HLA or CMV assignments 20 times. In a later analysis, co-occurring TCRs were grouped with DBSCAN, and TCRdist sequence similarity was added when clustering was performed within HLA-allele-positive subsets. Repertoires with fewer than 30,000 or more than 120,000 public chains, plus five repertoires with anomalous nucleotide sharing, were excluded from co-occurrence clustering. The clones in this table, taken by TCRdb from immuneACCESS, are in-frame only. Not every clone is retained; where verified, under half of the shortfall comes from an unresolved V gene, and the cause of the rest is unknown. V and J calls and clone size are copied from that table; D and trimming were computed from the DNA. The data table for this sample lists 150,000 or so clones. About 1.5% of the sample is taken by the ten largest.

The cohort consisted of 670 or so healthy bone marrow donors. Cohort members were all nominally healthy when sampled, although unrecorded immune exposures were likely present. The donor tested CMV seropositive and was one of the 289 seropositive cohort members. A peripheral blood sample was provided by each donor, and peripheral blood mononuclear cells were used for TCR beta sequencing. Genomic DNA was extracted from the blood cell samples with the Qiagen DNeasy Blood Extraction Kit. V is reduced by 4 bases and J by 10 bases, leaving a spacing of 15 bases between them. The germline V gene (reference sequence) supplies CDR1 SGHNT and CDR2 YYREEE. The CDR3 starts with the cysteine, ends with the phenylalanine, and has 13 residues. Only the CDR3 portion is preserved as DNA: 39 bases, with reading frame beginning at the first base. Points on this clone: What antigen it recognizes has not been identified.

This clonotype originated in a woman aged 35 to 49 in good health and CMV-seropositive. The V and J segments used are TRBV5-4 and TRBJ2-1; perhaps TRBD2 is the D gene, with 6 bases matching. Sequenced material: PBMCs. The DNA sequence is as follows: TGTGCCAGCAGCCCCTACCAGGCGGGAGAGCAGTTCTTC. This sequence encodes CASSPYQAGEQFF.